Listed below are T cell receptor beta chains from one sample, sequenced in a study of regulatory T cells in long-lasting Graves disease. TCRdb called the multiplex PCR reads again in MiXCR, with one record for every CDR3 protein. The table shows 350,000 to 550,000 distinct CDR3 sequences, with around 15% occurring only once. A further study also used this sample, focusing on T cells in Graves' hyperthyroidism and ophthalmopathy.

Material: peripheral blood mononuclear cells (PBMCs), obtained at new diagnosis, from a patient treated with antithyroid drugs. The receptors were gathered from a woman in her fifties or sixties with Graves disease. CDR3s include the opening cysteine and the closing phenylalanine or tryptophan. A D gene is named only where the DNA matches it firmly. Size is stated for part of the rows, as once, few or many counts, or as a class when the clone is expanded.

V,D,J,size,DNA,CDR3
TRBV18,TRBD1,TRBJ2-1,few,TGTGCCAGCTCATCGGGGGGACAGGGGTTTGTCAATGAGCAGTTCTTC,CASSSGGQGFVNEQFF
TRBV2,NA,TRBJ2-5,many,TGTGCCAGCAGTGGGGCAGGCCAAGAGACCCAGTACTTC,CASSGAGQETQYF
TRBV7-9,NA,TRBJ1-2,many,TGTGCCAGCAGTCAGGACAGCTTCTATGGCTACACCTTC,CASSQDSFYGYTF
TRBV20-1,NA,TRBJ2-3,few,TGCAGTGCCAGGAAGTGGCGAAGGGTCACAGATACGCAGTATTTT,CSARKWRRVTDTQYF
TRBV27,NA,TRBJ2-5,NA,TGTGCCAGCAGTTTATTGGCTCCAGGGTCCGGAGAGACCCAGTACTTC,CASSLLAPGSGETQYF
TRBV5-1,NA,TRBJ2-7,NA,TGCGCCAGCAGCTTTTCCCCTCCCGGGACGATCTCCTCCGAGCAGTACTTC,CASSFSPPGTISSEQYF
TRBV3-1,TRBD2,TRBJ2-1,NA,TGTGCCAGCTCCCCAGGGACTAGCCGATACAATCAGCAGTTCTTC,CASSPGTSRYNQQFF
TRBV6-9,NA,TRBJ2-3,NA,TGTGCCAGCAGTTACTTTGGGGCAGATACGCAGTATTTT,CASSYFGADTQYF
TRBV19,NA,TRBJ1-1,few,TGTGCCAGTAGTACTCCCAACACTGAAGCTTTCTTT,CASSTPNTEAFF
TRBV6-1,TRBD1,TRBJ1-4,NA,TGTGCCAGCACCTGGGACAGGGGAGAAAAACTGTTTTTT,CASTWDRGEKLFF
TRBV13,TRBD2,TRBJ2-7,many,TGTGCCAGCAGCTTAGAGGGACTAGCGGGAGGCGGGACCTACGAGCAGTACTTC,CASSLEGLAGGGTYEQYF
TRBV3-1,NA,TRBJ1-1,many,TGTGCCAGCAGCCAAGATCACCCGGGCATCGGAGAGTACACTGAAGCTTTCTTT,CASSQDHPGIGEYTEAFF
TRBV29-1,TRBD1,TRBJ2-2,few,TGCAGCGCGGCACAGGGGGCCGACACCGGGGAGCTGTTTTTT,CSAAQGADTGELFF
TRBV7-3,TRBD2,TRBJ2-1,many,TGTGCCAGCAGCCCCGTGGCGGGAGGGCCAGGCAATGAGCAGTTCTTC,CASSPVAGGPGNEQFF
TRBV6-1,NA,TRBJ1-1,many,TGTGCCAGTATACTGGCCATGAACACTGAAGCTTTCTTT,CASILAMNTEAFF
TRBV3-1,NA,TRBJ2-7,NA,TGTGCCAGCAGCCAAGATACTGCCTACGAGCAGTACTTC,CASSQDTAYEQYF
TRBV6-5,NA,TRBJ1-6,few,TGTGCCAGCAGTTACTCGTCGTCCCTTTACAGGACAAATCCACCCCTCCACTTT,CASSYSSSLYRTNPPLHF
TRBV20-1,NA,TRBJ2-4,few,TGCAGTGCTAGAGATCCTTTTGCAGGCGCCAAAAACATTCAGTACTTC,CSARDPFAGAKNIQYF
TRBV5-4,NA,TRBJ2-7,many,TGTGCCAGCAGCCTTAGTCAGGACTCCTACGAGCAGTACTTC,CASSLSQDSYEQYF
TRBV5-4,TRBD1,TRBJ2-3,NA,TGTGCCAGCAGCTTGGAACCCGGGACAGGGTCCGAAGATACGCAGTATTTT,CASSLEPGTGSEDTQYF
TRBV7-2,NA,TRBJ2-3,many,TGTGCCAGCAGCTTAGTGGCGGGGCAGGATACGCAGTATTTT,CASSLVAGQDTQYF
TRBV11-2,NA,TRBJ1-2,many,TGTGCCAGCAGCTTAGATCGACAGTTTGGCTACACCTTC,CASSLDRQFGYTF
TRBV28,NA,TRBJ2-2,many,TGTGCCACCACCCAGGGTGGGATCGGGGAGCTGTTTTTT,CATTQGGIGELFF
TRBV28,TRBD1,TRBJ1-2,NA,TGTGCCAGCAGTCCGGACAGGGGGCTTTGGGGCTACACCTTC,CASSPDRGLWGYTF
TRBV28,NA,TRBJ2-1,NA,TGTGCCAGCAGTTCCTATCCACTCCTAGCAGAGAGCTCCTACAATGAGCAGTTCTTC,CASSSYPLLAESSYNEQFF
TRBV28,TRBD1,TRBJ1-2,many,TGTGCCAGCAGTTTCCCCTGGGTGACAGGGATGGGCTACACCTTC,CASSFPWVTGMGYTF
TRBV2,NA,TRBJ2-7,many,TGTGCCAGCAGCGGGGCCCGGCTAGGGACCTACGAGCAGTACTTC,CASSGARLGTYEQYF
TRBV6-9,NA,TRBJ1-2,NA,TGTGCCAGCAGTTACCCGGGAAACCGCTATAGCTACACCTTC,CASSYPGNRYSYTF
TRBV7-8,NA,TRBJ2-1,many,TGTGCCAGCAGCTCTATCAATGAGCAGTTCTTC,CASSSINEQFF
TRBV6-2/TRBV6-3,TRBD2,TRBJ2-1,many,TGTGCCAGCAGTTACTTAGGGACTAGCAATGAGCAGTTCTTC,CASSYLGTSNEQFF
TRBV5-1,NA,TRBJ2-1,few,TGCGCCAGCAGCCCCCAGGGTAGCGGGCAGTTCTTC,CASSPQGSGQFF
TRBV20-1,NA,TRBJ2-2,few,TGCAGTGCTAGAGTCCGCCAAAATACCACTAACACCGGGGAGCTGTTTTTT,CSARVRQNTTNTGELFF
TRBV11-2,NA,TRBJ2-1,many,TGTGCCAGCAGCTATACCCACCAAGCCTACAATGAGCAGTTCTTC,CASSYTHQAYNEQFF
TRBV7-9,NA,TRBJ1-2,few,TGTGCCAGCAGCTTAGTTCCAGCTACCAACTATGGCTACACCTTC,CASSLVPATNYGYTF
TRBV27,NA,TRBJ2-1,many,TGTGCCAGCAGTTTAGGTTTGAGGGGACACAACTACAATGAGCAGTTCTTC,CASSLGLRGHNYNEQFF
TRBV27,NA,TRBJ2-3,once,TGTGCCAGCAGTACGGAGGGCCGGGCAGATGCGCAGTATTTT,CASSTEGRADAQYF
TRBV28,TRBD2,TRBJ2-3,many,TGTGCCAGCAGCCTCACGAGGGGCGGGAGTCTAGATACGCAGTATTTT,CASSLTRGGSLDTQYF
TRBV3-1,TRBD1,TRBJ2-7,NA,TGTGCCAGCAGTCTTGGGACAGGGGGCGCGGACGAGCAGTACTTC,CASSLGTGGADEQYF
TRBV6-1,NA,TRBJ2-1,many,TGTGCCAGCAGGGAACCGACTAGAGAGCAGTTCTTC,CASREPTREQFF
TRBV7-9,NA,TRBJ2-5,few,TGTGCCAGCAGCTTAGGGCGGGCGGGGGCCCAAGAGACCCAGTACTTC,CASSLGRAGAQETQYF
TRBV10-2,TRBD2,TRBJ2-7,NA,TGCGCCAGCAGGCGGGAGGGCTACGAGCAGTACTTC,CASRREGYEQYF
TRBV10-3,NA,TRBJ1-1,NA,TGTGCCATCAGTGCAGTTTGGACACCGTCTGAAGCTTTCTTT,CAISAVWTPSEAFF
TRBV28,TRBD1,TRBJ1-2,NA,TGTGCCAGCAGACGACAGGGGTTAGACTATGGCTACACCTTC,CASRRQGLDYGYTF